Detailed here is one T cell receptor beta chain. In TCRdb, the RT-PCR reads were re-called with MiXCR into one record per CDR3 protein. Of fewer than 800,000 distinct CDR3 sequences in the sample, approximately 15% were seen once. CDR1 is SGHRS and CDR2 is YFSETQ in the germline V gene. The CDR3 length is 14 residues. Trimming removed 4 bases from V and 9 bases from J; junction bases left unmatched: 5. The sample comprised memory CD4+ T cells from blood. The chain carries TRBV5-1 and TRBJ2-1; 12 positions agree with TRBD2. The TCR originated in a female donor in good health, serving as a healthy control. This CDR3 reads CASSLLAGGVEQFF. CDR3 DNA sequence: TGCGCCAGCAGCCTACTAGCGGGAGGCGTTGAGCAGTTCTTC.